The T cell receptor (beta chain) under discussion was sequenced for a study of CD8+ T cells in alopecia areata. Regarding treatment: oral pan-JAK inhibitor, 5-10 mg twice daily. Collected material from alopecia areata patients comprised lesional scalp punch biopsies and peripheral blood. cDNA prepared by RNA extraction and subsequent reverse transcription served as the template for sequencing. The method was immunoSEQ multiplex PCR; TCRdb's version includes in-frame clones alone and lacks a portion of them. The sample records approximately 200,000 clones, around 56% being singletons. This clone was detected only once. V was trimmed by 5 bases and J by 5 bases, leaving 18 bases between them. CDR1 is GTSNPN and CDR2 is SVGIG in the germline V gene (reference sequence). The CDR3 loop spans 14 amino acids.

The sequences come from CD4+ T cells sorted from blood, collected at week 4, from a patient treated with tofacitinib. This sequence originates from a human donor with alopecia areata. The V gene is TRBV30, the J gene TRBJ2-5; the D is unclear. The CDR3 DNA follows: TGTGCCTGGGCTCCCCAGACGCTCGGGGAGACCCAGTACTTC. Its translation is CAWAPQTLGETQYF. Using reference TRBV30 and TRBJ2-5 for the parts outside the CDR3, the full variable domain is SQTIHQWPATLVQPVGSPLSLECTVEGTSNPNLYWYRQAAGRGLQLLFYSVGIGQISSEVPQNLSASRPQDRQFILSSKKLLLSDSGFYLCAWAPQTLGETQYFGPGTRLLVL.